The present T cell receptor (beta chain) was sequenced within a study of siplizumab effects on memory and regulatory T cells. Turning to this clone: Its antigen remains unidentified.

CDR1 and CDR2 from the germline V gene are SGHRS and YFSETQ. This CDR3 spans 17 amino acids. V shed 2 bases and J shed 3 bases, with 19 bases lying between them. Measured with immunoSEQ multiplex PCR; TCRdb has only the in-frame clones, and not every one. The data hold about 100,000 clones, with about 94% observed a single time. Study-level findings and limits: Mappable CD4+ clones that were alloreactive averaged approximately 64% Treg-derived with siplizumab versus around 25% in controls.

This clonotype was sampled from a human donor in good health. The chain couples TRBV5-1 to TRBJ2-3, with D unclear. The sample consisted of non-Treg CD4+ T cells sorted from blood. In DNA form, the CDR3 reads TGCGCCAGCAGCTTCGATATAAGGACGGTCGGTACAGATACGCAGTATTTT. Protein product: CASSFDIRTVGTDTQYF.